This T cell receptor (beta chain) was observed in a study of blood T cells in healthy people across ages. Trimming removed 6 bases from V and 8 bases from J; junction bases left unmatched: 11. This CDR3 comprises 15 residues. The second PCR ran roughly 7 to 12 cycles with a sample-barcoded 5' primer and J-beta primers. The yield of each sample was at least 3 million CDR3-containing paired-end reads. From the 5' RACE reads, TCRdb called clonotypes with MiXCR, one entry per CDR3 protein. The table shows around 970,000 distinct CDR3 sequences, with roughly 50% occurring only once. The sample taken for sequencing was blood. V and J are TRBV12-3 or TRBV12-4 and TRBJ1-4; 8 nucleotides line up with TRBD1. The TCR originated in an older woman in good health. This CDR3 is CASSPTRQGREKLFF. For the CDR3, the DNA is TGTGCCAGCAGCCCAACCCGACAGGGGAGGGAAAAACTGTTTTTT.